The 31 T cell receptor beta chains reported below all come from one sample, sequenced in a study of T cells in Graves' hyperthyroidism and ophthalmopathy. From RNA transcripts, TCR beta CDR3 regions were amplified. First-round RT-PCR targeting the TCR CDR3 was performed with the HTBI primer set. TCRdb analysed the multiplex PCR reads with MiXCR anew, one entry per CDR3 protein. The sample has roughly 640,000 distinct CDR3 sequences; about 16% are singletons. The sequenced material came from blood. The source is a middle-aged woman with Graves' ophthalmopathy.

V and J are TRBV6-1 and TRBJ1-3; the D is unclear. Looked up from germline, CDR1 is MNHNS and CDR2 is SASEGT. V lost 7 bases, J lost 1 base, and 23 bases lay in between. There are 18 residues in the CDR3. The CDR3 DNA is TGTGCCAGCAAAACCCCCCGACCTCAAACGGTATCTGGAAACACCATATATTTT. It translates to CASKTPRPQTVSGNTIYF.

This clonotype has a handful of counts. Here the CDR3 DNA reads TGTGCCAGCAGCTCGCCGGGACAGGGGCACACTGAAGCTTTCTTT. Translating it yields CASSSPGQGHTEAFF. The genes are TRBV5-6 and TRBJ1-1, with 10 bases aligning to TRBD1. The V gene end was trimmed by 3 bases and the J gene end by 3 bases; junction bases not matched to a gene: 5. Looked up from germline, CDR1 is SGHDT and CDR2 is YYEEEE. CDR3 length: 15 amino acids. Drawing the rest from reference TRBV5-6 and TRBJ1-1, the complete variable domain is DAGVTQSPTHLIKTRGQQVTLRCSPKSGHDTVSWYQQALGQGPQFIFQYYEEEERQRGNFPDRFSGHQFPNYSSELNVNALLLGDSALYLCASSSPGQGHTEAFFGQGTRLTVV.

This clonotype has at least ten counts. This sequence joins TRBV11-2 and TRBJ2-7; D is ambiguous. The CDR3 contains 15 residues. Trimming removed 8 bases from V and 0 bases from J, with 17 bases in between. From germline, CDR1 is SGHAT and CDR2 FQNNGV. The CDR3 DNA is TGTGCCAGCCTCCCATCCCCCGGATCCTCCTACGAGCAGTACTTC. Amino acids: CASLPSPGSSYEQYF. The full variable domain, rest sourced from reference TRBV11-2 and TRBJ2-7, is EAGVAQSPRYKIIEKRQSVAFWCNPISGHATLYWYQQILGQGPKLLIQFQNNGVVDDSQLPKDRFSAERLKGVDSTLKIQPAKLEDSAVYLCASLPSPGSSYEQYFGPGTRLTVT.

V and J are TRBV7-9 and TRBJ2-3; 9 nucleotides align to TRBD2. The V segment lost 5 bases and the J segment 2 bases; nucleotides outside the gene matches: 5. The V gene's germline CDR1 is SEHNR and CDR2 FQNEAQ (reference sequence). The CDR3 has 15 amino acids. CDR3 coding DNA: TGTGCCAGCAGCATTTCGGGACTAGCCACAGATACGCAGTATTTT. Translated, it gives CASSISGLATDTQYF.

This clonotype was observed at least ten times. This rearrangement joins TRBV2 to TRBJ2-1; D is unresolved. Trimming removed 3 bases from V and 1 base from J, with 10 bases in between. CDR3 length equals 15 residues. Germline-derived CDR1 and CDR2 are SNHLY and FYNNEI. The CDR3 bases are TGTGCCAGCAGTGAGACTCCTGGATCCTACAATGAGCAGTTCTTC. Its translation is CASSETPGSYNEQFF.

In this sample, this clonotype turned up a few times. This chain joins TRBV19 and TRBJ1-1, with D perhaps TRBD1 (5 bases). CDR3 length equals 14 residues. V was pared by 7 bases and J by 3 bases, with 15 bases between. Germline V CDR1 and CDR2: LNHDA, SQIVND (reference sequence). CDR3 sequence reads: CASTPGREDTEAFF. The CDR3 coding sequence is TGTGCCAGTACCCCGGGGCGCGAAGACACTGAAGCTTTCTTT.

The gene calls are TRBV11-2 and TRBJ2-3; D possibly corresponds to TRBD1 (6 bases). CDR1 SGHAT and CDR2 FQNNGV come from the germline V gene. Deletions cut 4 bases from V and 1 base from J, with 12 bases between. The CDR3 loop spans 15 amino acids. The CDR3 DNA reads TGTGCCAGCAGCTCCGGGCCAGGGGGCACAGATACGCAGTATTTT. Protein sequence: CASSSGPGGTDTQYF.

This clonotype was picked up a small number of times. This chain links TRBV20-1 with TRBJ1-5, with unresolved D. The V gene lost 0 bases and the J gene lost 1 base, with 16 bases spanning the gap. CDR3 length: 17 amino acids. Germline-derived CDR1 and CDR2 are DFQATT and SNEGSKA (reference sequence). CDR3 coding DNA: TGCAGTGCTAGAGATGGAGTTAGGGTGGAAAGCAATCAGCCCCAGCATTTT. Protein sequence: CSARDGVRVESNQPQHF.

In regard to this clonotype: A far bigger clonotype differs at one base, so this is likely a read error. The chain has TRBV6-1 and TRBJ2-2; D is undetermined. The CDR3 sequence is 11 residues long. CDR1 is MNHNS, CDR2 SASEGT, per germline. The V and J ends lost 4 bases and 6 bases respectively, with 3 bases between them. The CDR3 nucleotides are TGTGCCAGCAGTGTCGCCGGGGAGCTGTTTTTT. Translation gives CASSVAGELFF.

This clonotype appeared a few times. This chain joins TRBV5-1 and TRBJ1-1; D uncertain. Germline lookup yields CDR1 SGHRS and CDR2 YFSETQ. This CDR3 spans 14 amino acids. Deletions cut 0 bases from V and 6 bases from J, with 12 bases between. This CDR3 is CASSLVAASAEAFF. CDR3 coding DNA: TGCGCCAGCAGCTTGGTGGCAGCGTCCGCTGAAGCTTTCTTT.

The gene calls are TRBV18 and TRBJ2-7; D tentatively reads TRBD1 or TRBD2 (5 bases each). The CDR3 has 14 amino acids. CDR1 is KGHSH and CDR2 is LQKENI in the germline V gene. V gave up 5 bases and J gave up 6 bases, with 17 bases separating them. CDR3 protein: CASSLQVSDSEQYF. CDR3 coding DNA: TGTGCCAGCTCATTACAGGTGTCGGACTCCGAGCAGTACTTC.

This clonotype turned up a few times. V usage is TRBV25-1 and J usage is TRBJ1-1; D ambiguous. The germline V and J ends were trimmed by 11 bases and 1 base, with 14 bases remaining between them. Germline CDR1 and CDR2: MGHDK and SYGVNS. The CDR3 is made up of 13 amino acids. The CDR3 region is CAATPAGNTEAFF. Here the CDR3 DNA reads TGTGCCGCGACTCCGGCCGGGAACACTGAAGCTTTCTTT.

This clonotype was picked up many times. Here the CDR3 DNA reads TGTGCCATCAGTGAGTCGTGGGAGGCCTCCCAAGAGACCCAGTACTTC. Residues: CAISESWEASQETQYF. The chain carries TRBV10-3 and TRBJ2-5; D is possibly TRBD2 (6 bases). CDR3 length equals 16 residues. V gave up 0 bases and J gave up 1 base, with 12 bases separating them. CDR1 is ENHRY, CDR2 SYGVKD, per germline.

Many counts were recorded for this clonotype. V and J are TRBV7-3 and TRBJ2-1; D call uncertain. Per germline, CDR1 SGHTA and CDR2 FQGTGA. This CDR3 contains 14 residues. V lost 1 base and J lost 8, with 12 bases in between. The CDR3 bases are TGTGCCAGCAGCTTAAACCCCCCTCCGGATGAGCAGTTCTTC. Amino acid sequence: CASSLNPPPDEQFF.

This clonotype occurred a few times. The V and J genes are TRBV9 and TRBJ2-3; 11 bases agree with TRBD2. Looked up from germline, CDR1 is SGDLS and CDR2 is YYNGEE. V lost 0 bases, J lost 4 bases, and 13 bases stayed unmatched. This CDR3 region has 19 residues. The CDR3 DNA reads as TGTGCCAGCAGCGTAGCTTTAACTAGCGGGGGTCTTCCCCCAGATACGCAGTATTTT. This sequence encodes CASSVALTSGGLPPDTQYF.

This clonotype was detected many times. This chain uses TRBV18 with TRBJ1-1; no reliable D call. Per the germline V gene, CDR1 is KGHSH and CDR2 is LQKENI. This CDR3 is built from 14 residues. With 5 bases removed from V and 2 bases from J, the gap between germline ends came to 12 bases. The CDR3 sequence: CASSTSGVNTEAFF. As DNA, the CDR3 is TGTGCCAGCTCAACCTCAGGTGTAAACACTGAAGCTTTCTTT.

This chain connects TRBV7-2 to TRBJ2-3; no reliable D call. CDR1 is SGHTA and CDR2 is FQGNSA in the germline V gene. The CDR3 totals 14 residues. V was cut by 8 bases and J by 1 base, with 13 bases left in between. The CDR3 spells CASSSSVRTDTQYF. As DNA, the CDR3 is TGTGCCAGCTCCTCATCCGTCCGCACAGATACGCAGTATTTT.

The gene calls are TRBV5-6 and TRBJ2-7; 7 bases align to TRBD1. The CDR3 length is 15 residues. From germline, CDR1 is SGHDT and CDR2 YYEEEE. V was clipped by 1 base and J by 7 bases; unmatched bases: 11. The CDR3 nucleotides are TGTGCCAGCAGCTTGAGGGACAGCATGGTGGGGGAGCAGTACTTC. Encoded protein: CASSLRDSMVGEQYF. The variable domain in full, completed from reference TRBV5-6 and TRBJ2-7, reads DAGVTQSPTHLIKTRGQQVTLRCSPKSGHDTVSWYQQALGQGPQFIFQYYEEEERQRGNFPDRFSGHQFPNYSSELNVNALLLGDSALYLCASSLRDSMVGEQYFGPGTRLTVT.

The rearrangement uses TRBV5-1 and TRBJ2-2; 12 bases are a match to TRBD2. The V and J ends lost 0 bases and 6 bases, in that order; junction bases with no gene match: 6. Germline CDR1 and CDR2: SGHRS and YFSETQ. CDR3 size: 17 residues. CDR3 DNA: TGCGCCAGCAGCTTGGGGAAACTAGCGGGAGGTTCCGGGGAGCTGTTTTTT. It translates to CASSLGKLAGGSGELFF.

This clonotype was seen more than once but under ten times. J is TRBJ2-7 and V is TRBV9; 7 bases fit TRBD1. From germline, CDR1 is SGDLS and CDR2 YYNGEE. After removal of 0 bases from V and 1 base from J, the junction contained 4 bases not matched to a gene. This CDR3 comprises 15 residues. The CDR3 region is CASSVGRGQSYEQYF. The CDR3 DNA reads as TGTGCCAGCAGCGTAGGTAGGGGGCAATCCTACGAGCAGTACTTC.

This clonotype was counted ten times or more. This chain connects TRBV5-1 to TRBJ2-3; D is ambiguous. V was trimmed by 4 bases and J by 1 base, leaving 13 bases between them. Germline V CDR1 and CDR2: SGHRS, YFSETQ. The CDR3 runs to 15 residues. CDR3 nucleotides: TGCGCCAGCAGCCCTACCCCGACGGGCACAGATACGCAGTATTTT. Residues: CASSPTPTGTDTQYF.

CDR3 residues: CSASWGGDEKLFF. In DNA form, the CDR3 reads TGCAGTGCTTCATGGGGTGGGGATGAAAAACTGTTTTTT. The chain combines TRBV20-1 with TRBJ1-4; no firm D call. The CDR3 runs 13 residues. In germline, CDR1 is DFQATT, CDR2 SNEGSKA (reference sequence). V was cut by 5 bases and J by 6 bases, with 13 bases left in between.

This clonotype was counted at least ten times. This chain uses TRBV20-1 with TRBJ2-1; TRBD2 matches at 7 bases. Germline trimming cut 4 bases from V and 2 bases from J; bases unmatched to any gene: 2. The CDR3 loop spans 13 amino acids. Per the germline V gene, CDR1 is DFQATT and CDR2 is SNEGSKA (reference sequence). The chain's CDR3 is CSANLAAYNEQFF. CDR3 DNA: TGCAGTGCTAACCTAGCGGCCTACAATGAGCAGTTCTTC.

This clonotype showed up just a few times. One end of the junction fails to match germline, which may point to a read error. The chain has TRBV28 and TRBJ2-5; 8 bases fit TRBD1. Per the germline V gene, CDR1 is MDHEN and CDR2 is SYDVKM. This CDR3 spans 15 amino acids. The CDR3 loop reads CAGSRRQGIKETQYF. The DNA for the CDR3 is TGTGCCGGCAGTCGTCGACAGGGGATAAAAGAGACCCAGTACTTC. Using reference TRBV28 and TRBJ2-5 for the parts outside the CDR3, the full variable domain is DVKVTQSSRYLVKRTGEKVFLECVQDMDHENMFWYRQDPGLGLRLIYFSYDVKMKEKGDIPEGYSVSREKKERFSLILESASTNQTSMYLCAGSRRQGIKETQYFGPGTRLLVL.

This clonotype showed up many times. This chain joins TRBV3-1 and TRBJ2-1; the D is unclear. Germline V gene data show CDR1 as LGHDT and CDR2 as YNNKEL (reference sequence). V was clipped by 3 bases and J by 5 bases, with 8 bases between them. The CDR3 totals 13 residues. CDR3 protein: CASSHMSNNEQFF. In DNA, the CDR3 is TGTGCCAGCAGCCACATGAGTAACAATGAGCAGTTCTTC.

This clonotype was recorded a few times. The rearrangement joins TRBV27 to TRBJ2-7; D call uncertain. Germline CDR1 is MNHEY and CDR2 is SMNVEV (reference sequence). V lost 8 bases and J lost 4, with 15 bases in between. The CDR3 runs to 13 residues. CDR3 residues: CASQNTVSYEQYF. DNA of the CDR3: TGTGCCAGCCAGAACACAGTGTCTTACGAGCAGTACTTC.

The CDR3 sequence is CASSLVEGWNTEAFF. The CDR3 region has the DNA TGCGCCAGCAGCTTGGTAGAGGGTTGGAACACTGAAGCTTTCTTT. The chain has TRBV5-1 and TRBJ1-1; D not resolved. This CDR3 has 15 amino acids. Germline V CDR1 and CDR2: SGHRS, YFSETQ. Trimming pared 0 bases from V and 1 base from J, leaving 10 bases between.

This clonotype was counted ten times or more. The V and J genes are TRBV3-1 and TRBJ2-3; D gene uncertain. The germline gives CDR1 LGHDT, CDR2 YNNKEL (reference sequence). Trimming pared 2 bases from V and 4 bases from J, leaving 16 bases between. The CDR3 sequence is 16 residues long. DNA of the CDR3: TGTGCCAGCAGCCAAAGAGCCGGTGGTCTGGCAGATACGCAGTATTTT. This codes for CASSQRAGGLADTQYF.

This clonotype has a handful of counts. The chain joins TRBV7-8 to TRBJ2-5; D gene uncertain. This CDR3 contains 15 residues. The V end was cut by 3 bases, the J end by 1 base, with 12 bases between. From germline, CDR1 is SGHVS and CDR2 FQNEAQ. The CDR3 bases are TGTGCCAGCAGCTTTGCGATTAGATCCCAAGAGACCCAGTACTTC. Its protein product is CASSFAIRSQETQYF.

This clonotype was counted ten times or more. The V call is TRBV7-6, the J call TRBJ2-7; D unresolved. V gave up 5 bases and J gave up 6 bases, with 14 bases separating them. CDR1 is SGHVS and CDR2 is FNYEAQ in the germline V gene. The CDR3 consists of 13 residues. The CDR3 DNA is TGTGCCAGCAGCGTCCTGGGTACGGGCGAGCAGTACTTC. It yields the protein CASSVLGTGEQYF.

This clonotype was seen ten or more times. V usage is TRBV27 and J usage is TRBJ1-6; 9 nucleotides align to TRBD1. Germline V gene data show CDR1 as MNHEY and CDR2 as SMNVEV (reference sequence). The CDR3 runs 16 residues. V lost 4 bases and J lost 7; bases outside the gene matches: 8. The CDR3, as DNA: TGTGCCAGCAGTTCCCGACCGACAGGGGGGAATTCACCCCTCCACTTT. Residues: CASSSRPTGGNSPLHF.